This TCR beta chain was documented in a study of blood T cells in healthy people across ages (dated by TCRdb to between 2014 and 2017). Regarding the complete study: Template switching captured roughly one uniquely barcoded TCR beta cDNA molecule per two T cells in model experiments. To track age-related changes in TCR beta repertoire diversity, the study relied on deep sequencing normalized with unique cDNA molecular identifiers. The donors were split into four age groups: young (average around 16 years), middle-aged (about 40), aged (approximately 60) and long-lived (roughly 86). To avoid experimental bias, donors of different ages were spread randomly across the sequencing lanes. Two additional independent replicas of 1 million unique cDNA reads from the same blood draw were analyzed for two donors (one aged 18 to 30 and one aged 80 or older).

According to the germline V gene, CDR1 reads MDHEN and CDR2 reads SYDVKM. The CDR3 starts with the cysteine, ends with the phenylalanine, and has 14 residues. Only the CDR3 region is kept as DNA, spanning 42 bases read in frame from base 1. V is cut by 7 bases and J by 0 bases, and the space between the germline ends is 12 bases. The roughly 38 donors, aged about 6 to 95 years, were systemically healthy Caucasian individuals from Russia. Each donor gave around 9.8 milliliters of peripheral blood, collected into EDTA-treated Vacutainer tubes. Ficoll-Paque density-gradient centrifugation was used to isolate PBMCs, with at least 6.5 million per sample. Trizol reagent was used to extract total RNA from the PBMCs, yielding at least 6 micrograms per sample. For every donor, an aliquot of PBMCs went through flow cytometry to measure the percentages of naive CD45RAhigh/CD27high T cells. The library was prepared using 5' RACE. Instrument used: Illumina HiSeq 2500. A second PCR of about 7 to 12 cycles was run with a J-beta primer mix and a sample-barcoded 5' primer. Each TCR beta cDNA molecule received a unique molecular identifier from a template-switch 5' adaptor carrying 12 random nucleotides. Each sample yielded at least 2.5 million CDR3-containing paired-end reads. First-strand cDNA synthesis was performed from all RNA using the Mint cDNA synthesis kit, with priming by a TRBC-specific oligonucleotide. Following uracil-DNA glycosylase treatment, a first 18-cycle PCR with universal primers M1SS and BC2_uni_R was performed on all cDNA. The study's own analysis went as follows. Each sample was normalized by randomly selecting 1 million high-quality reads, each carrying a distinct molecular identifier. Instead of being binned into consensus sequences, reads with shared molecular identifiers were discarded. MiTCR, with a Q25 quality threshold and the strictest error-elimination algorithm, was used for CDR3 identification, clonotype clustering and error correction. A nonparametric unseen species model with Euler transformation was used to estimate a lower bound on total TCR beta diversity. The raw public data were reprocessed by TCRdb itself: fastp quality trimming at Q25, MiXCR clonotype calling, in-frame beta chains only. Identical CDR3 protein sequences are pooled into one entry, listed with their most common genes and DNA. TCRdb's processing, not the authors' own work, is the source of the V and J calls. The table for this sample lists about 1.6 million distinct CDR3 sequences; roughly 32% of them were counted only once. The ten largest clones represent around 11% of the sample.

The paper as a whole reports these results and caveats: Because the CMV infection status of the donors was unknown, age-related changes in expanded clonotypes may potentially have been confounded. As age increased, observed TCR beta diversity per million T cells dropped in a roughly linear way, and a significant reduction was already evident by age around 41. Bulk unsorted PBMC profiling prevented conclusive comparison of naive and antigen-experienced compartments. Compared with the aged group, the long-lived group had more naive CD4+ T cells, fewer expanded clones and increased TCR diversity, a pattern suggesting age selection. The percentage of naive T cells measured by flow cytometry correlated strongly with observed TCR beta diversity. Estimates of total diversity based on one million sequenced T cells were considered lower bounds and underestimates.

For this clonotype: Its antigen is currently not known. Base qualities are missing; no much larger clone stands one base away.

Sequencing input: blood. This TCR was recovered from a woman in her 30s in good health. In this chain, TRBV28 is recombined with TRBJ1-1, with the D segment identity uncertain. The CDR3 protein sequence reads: CASILGVMNTEAFF. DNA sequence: TGTGCCAGCATACTGGGTGTCATGAACACTGAAGCTTTCTTT. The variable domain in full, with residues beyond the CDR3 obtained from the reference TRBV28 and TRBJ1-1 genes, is DVKVTQSSRYLVKRTGEKVFLECVQDMDHENMFWYRQDPGLGLRLIYFSYDVKMKEKGDIPEGYSVSREKKERFSLILESASTNQTSMYLCASILGVMNTEAFFGQGTRLTVV.